Given below is one TCR beta chain in context. What it binds is unknown. Researchers ran the PCR with 60 Vbeta and 13 Jbeta primers. Measured with immunoSEQ multiplex PCR; TCRdb has only the in-frame clones, and not every one. The data contain tens of thousands of clones, 60% to 80% of them singletons. Donors sampled were nominally healthy, though unrecorded immune exposures were likely. This entry is derived from a study of cytomegalovirus exposure and HLA in healthy donors. The wider study: Earlier work reported 100 million or so unique TCR beta sequences from about 170 million T cells.

The germline V gene has CDR1 SGHNT and CDR2 YYREEE (reference sequence). The CDR3 is 13 amino acids. V was cut by 2 bases and J by 3 bases, with 9 bases left in between. Whole-study results and caveats: An observed cluster of highly shared sequence variants was recorded as a likely sequencing artifact. In a later analysis, DRB1 alleles had the most associated TCRs; HLA-C alleles the fewest.

The chain has TRBV5-4 and TRBJ2-7, with D possibly TRBD1 on 6 matching bases. The sample taken for sequencing was PBMCs. This clonotype was sampled from a male donor in good health and CMV-seropositive. In nucleotides, the CDR3 is TGTGCCAGCAGCTTCAGGGGCCACTACGAGCAGTACTTC. It yields the protein CASSFRGHYEQYF.